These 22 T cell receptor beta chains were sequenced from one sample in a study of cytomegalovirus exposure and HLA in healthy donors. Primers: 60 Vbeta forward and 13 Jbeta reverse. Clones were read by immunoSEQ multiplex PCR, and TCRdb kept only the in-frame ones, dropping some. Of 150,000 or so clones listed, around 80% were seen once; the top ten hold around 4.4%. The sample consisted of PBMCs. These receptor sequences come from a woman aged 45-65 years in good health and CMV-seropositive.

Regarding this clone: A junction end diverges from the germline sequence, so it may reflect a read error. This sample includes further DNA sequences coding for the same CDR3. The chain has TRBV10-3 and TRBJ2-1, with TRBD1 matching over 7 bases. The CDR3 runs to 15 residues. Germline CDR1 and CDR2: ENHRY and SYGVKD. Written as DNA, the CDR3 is TGCGCCTCCCGAGGGGCGGCAGGGGGTGACAATGAGCAGTTCTTC. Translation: CASRGAAGGDNEQFF.

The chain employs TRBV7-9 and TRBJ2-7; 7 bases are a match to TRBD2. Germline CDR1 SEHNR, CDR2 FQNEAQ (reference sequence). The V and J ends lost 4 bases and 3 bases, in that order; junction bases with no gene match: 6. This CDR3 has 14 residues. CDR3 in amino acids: CASSSGTTFYEQYF. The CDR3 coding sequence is TGTGCCAGCAGCTCCGGGACTACGTTCTACGAGCAGTACTTC.

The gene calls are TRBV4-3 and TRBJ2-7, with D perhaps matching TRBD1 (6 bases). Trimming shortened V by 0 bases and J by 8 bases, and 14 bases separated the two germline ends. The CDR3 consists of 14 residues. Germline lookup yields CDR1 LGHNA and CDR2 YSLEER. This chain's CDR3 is CASSQDYRARKQYF. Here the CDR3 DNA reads TGCGCCAGCAGCCAAGATTACAGGGCTAGGAAGCAGTACTTC.

The CDR3: CASRGLGREDTQYF. CDR3 nucleotide sequence: TGTGCCAGCAGGGGACTAGGACGTGAGGATACGCAGTATTTT. The rearrangement uses TRBV6-5 and TRBJ2-3; 8 bases fit TRBD2. Losses at the gene ends were 6 bases for V and 6 bases for J; bases not matched to a gene: 8. This CDR3 comprises 14 residues. The germline gives CDR1 MNHEY, CDR2 SVGAGI.

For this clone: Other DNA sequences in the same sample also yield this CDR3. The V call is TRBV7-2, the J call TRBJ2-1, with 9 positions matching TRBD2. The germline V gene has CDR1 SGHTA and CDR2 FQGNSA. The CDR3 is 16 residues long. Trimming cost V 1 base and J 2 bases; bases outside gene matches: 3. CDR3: CASSLVAGGPYNEQFF. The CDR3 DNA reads TGTGCCAGCAGCTTAGTCGCGGGAGGGCCCTACAATGAGCAGTTCTTC.

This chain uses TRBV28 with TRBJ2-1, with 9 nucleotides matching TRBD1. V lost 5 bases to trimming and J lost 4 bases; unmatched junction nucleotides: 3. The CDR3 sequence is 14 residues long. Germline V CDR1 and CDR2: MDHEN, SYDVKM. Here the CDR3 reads CASSVGQGYNEQFF. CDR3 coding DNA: TGTGCCAGCAGTGTCGGACAGGGGTACAATGAGCAGTTCTTC.

As DNA, the CDR3 is TGTGCCAGCATGGCCCAGCGGGAGATCAATGAGCAGTTCTTC. It is translated as CASMAQREINEQFF. V usage is TRBV28 and J usage is TRBJ2-1; 8 positions match TRBD2. The germline V gene has CDR1 MDHEN and CDR2 SYDVKM. The CDR3 is 14 residues long. V lost 7 bases and J lost 6; bases outside the gene matches: 8.

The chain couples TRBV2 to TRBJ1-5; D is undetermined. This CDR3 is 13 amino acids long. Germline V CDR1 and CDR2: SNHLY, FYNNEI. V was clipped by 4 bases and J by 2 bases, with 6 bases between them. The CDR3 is CASSVQGNQPQHF. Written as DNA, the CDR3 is TGTGCCAGCAGTGTCCAGGGCAATCAGCCCCAGCATTTT.

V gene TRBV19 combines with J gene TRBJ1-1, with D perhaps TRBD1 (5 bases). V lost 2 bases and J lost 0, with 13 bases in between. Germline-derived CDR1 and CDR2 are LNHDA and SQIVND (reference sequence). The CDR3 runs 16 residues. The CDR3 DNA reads TGTGCCAGTAGTATATGGGGCCGTGAACTGAACACTGAAGCTTTCTTT. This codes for CASSIWGRELNTEAFF.

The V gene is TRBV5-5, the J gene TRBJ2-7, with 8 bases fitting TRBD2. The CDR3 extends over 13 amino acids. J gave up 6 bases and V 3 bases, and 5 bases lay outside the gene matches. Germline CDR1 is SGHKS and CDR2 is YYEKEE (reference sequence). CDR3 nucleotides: TGTGCCAGCAGCTCCGGACTAGCCCCCGAGCAGTACTTC. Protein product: CASSSGLAPEQYF.

CDR3 bases: TGTGCCAGCAGGAAGGACAGGACCATCTATGGCTACACCTTC. Its translation: CASRKDRTIYGYTF. This sequence joins TRBV2 and TRBJ1-2, with 7 bases matching TRBD1. The CDR3 contains 14 residues. CDR1 is SNHLY, CDR2 FYNNEI, per germline. V gave up 6 bases and J gave up 4 bases; unmatched junction bases: 8.

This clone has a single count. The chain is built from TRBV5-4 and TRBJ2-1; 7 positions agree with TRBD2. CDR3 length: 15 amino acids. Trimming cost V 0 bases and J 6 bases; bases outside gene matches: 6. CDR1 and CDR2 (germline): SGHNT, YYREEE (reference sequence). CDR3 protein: CASSLDATSTNEQFF. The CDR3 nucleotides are TGTGCCAGCAGCTTGGATGCGACTAGCACCAATGAGCAGTTCTTC.

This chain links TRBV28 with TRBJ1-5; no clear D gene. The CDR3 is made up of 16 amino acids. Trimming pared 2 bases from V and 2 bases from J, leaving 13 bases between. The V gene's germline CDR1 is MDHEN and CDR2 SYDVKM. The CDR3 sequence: CASSLAGEHGNQPQHF. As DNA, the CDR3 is TGTGCCAGCAGTTTAGCCGGGGAACACGGCAATCAGCCCCAGCATTTT.

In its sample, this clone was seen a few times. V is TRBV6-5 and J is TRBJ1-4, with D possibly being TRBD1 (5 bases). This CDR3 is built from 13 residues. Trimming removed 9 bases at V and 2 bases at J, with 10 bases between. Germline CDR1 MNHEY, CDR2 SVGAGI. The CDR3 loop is CASGWGTNEKLFF. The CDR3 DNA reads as TGTGCCAGTGGGTGGGGCACTAATGAAAAACTGTTTTTT.

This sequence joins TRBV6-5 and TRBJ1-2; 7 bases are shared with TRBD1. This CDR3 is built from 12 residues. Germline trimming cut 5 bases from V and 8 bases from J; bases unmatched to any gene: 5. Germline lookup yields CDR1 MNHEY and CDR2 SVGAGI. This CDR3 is CASSKGAPGYTF. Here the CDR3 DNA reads TGTGCCAGCAGTAAGGGGGCACCGGGCTACACCTTC.

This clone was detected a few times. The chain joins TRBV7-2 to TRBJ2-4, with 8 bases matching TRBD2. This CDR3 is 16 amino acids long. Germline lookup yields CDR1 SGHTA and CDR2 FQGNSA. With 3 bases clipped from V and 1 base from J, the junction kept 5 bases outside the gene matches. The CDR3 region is CASSFGGAGAKNIQYF. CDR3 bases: TGTGCCAGCAGCTTCGGGGGGGCCGGGGCCAAAAACATTCAGTACTTC.

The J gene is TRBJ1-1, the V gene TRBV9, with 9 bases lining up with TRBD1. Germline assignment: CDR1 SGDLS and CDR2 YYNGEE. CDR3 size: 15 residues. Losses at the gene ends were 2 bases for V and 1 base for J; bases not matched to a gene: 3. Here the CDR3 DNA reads TGTGCCAGCAGCGTGGGACAGGGAAGGAACACTGAAGCTTTCTTT. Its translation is CASSVGQGRNTEAFF.

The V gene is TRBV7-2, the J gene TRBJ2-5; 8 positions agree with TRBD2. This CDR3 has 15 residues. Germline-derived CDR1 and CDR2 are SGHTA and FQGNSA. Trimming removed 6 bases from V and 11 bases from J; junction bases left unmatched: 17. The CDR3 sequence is CASSSPAGGSLAQYF. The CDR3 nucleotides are TGTGCCAGCAGTTCCCCGGCGGGGGGAAGCCTTGCGCAGTACTTC.

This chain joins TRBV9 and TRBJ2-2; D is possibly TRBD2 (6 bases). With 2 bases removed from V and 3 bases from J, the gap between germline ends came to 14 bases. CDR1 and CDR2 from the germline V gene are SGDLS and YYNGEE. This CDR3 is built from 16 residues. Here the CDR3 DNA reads TGTGCCAGCAGCGTTTGGGCGGGACGGGACACCGGGGAGCTGTTTTTT. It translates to CASSVWAGRDTGELFF.

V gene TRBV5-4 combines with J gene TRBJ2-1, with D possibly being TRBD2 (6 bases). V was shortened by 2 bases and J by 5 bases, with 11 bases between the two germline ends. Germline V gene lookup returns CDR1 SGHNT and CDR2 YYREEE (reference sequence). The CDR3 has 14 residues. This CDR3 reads CASSFGGNDNEQFF. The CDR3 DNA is TGTGCCAGCAGCTTTGGCGGGAACGACAATGAGCAGTTCTTC.

DNA of the CDR3: TGTGCCAGCTCCGACAGGCTGTCCTACAATGAGCAGTTCTTC. Translating gives CASSDRLSYNEQFF. The chain employs TRBV18 and TRBJ2-1; possible D gene TRBD1, 6 bases. The CDR3 has 14 residues. V lost 6 bases, J lost 1 base, and 10 bases lay in between. CDR1 is KGHSH, CDR2 LQKENI, per germline.

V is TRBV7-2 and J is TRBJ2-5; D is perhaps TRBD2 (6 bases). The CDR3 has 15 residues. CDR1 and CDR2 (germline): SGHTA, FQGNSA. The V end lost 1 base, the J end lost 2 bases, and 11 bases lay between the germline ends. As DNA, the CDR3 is TGTGCCAGCAGCTTAGAGGCGGGGAGACAAGAGACCCAGTACTTC. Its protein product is CASSLEAGRQETQYF.